These T cell receptor beta chains were read from a single sample in a study of T-cell memory formation after mild COVID-19. Via MiXCR, TCRdb re-called the 5' RACE reads, giving one row per CDR3 protein. Among under 450,000 distinct CDR3 sequences, around a quarter were seen once, and the ten largest hold over 10%. Sequencing was done on a sample of PBMCs or a T cell subset sorted from them (not recorded which). The source is an adult woman who had mild COVID-19 (a few samples of this study predate the infection). Cell type and time point are not known. Each CDR3 is given with its conserved first and last residue. D genes are given only for firm matches. Not every row has a clone size; where given, it reads once, few, many or a size class.

J gene: TRBJ2-2; D gene: NA; clone size: many; V gene: TRBV12-3/TRBV12-4; CDR3 protein: CASSFWSGELFF; CDR3 DNA: TGTGCCAGCAGTTTCTGGTCCGGGGAGCTGTTTTTT
J gene: TRBJ2-7; D gene: NA; clone size: few; V gene: TRBV5-4; CDR3 protein: CASSLAGHHYEQYF; CDR3 DNA: TGTGCCAGCAGCTTGGCCGGACACCACTACGAGCAGTACTTC
J gene: TRBJ2-7; D gene: TRBD2; clone size: NA; V gene: TRBV7-6; CDR3 protein: CASSEYPSGRRTYEQYF; CDR3 DNA: TGTGCCAGCAGCGAATACCCTAGCGGGAGGAGGACCTACGAGCAGTACTTC
J gene: TRBJ1-2; D gene: NA; clone size: NA; V gene: TRBV18; CDR3 protein: CASSPYREGNYGYTF; CDR3 DNA: TGTGCCAGCTCACCTTACAGGGAAGGAAACTATGGCTACACCTTC
J gene: TRBJ2-1; D gene: NA; clone size: many; V gene: TRBV5-6; CDR3 protein: CASSRLTGYNEQFF; CDR3 DNA: TGTGCCAGCAGCCGTTTGACGGGGTACAATGAGCAGTTCTTC
J gene: TRBJ2-2; D gene: NA; clone size: NA; V gene: TRBV24-1; CDR3 protein: CATSGPSPETPDTGELFF; CDR3 DNA: TGTGCCACTTCGGGTCCTTCACCAGAGACGCCGGACACCGGGGAGCTGTTTTTT
J gene: TRBJ2-7; D gene: NA; clone size: few; V gene: TRBV18; CDR3 protein: CASSSIRQRISGEYEQYF; CDR3 DNA: TGTGCCAGCTCCTCCATACGACAAAGAATATCAGGGGAATACGAGCAGTACTTC
J gene: TRBJ1-3; D gene: NA; clone size: NA; V gene: TRBV6-5; CDR3 protein: CASSPDRSSGNTIYF; CDR3 DNA: TGTGCCAGCAGCCCCGACAGGAGCTCTGGAAACACCATATATTTT
J gene: TRBJ1-2; D gene: TRBD1; clone size: few; V gene: TRBV29-1; CDR3 protein: CSVDWGTGRDGYTF; CDR3 DNA: TGCAGCGTTGATTGGGGGACAGGGAGGGATGGCTACACCTTC
J gene: TRBJ2-7; D gene: NA; clone size: NA; V gene: TRBV7-8; CDR3 protein: CASIGLPPGEQYF; CDR3 DNA: TGTGCCAGCATCGGGCTTCCTCCGGGCGAGCAGTACTTC
J gene: TRBJ2-1; D gene: TRBD1; clone size: NA; V gene: TRBV5-1; CDR3 protein: CASSLGQGVWNEQFF; CDR3 DNA: TGCGCCAGCAGCTTAGGACAGGGTGTGTGGAATGAGCAGTTCTTC
J gene: TRBJ2-1; D gene: TRBD2; clone size: few; V gene: TRBV12-3/TRBV12-4; CDR3 protein: CASSLASGSSNEQFF; CDR3 DNA: TGTGCCAGCAGTTTAGCCAGCGGGAGCTCCAATGAGCAGTTCTTC